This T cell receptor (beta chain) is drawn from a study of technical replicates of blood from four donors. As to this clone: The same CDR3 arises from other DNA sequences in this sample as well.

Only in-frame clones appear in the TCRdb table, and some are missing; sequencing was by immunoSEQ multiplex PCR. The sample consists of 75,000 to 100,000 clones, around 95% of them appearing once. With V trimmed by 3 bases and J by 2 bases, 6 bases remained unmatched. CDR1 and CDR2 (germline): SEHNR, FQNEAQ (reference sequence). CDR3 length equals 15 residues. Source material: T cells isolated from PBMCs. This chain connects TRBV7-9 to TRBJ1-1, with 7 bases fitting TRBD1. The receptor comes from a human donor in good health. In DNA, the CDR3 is TGTGCCAGCAGCTTGGGACAGCTTTTAAACACTGAAGCTTTCTTT. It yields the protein CASSLGQLLNTEAFF.